This TCR beta chain emerged from a study of identical twins. Trimming cost V 2 bases and J 2 bases; bases outside gene matches: 6. The CDR3 loop spans 15 amino acids. Germline CDR1 is SGDLS and CDR2 is YYNGEE. Each CDR3 protein gets one entry after TCRdb re-called the 5' RACE reads with MiXCR. Of fewer than 650,000 distinct CDR3 sequences listed, approximately 10% are singletons. The same sample was also studied in work on yellow fever vaccine responses in identical twins.

The sequencing sample was made of PBMCs. The chain combines TRBV9 with TRBJ2-5, with 7 nucleotides matching TRBD2. This clonotype was sampled from a woman under 30 in good health. As DNA, the CDR3 is TGTGCCAGCAGCGTTTCAGCGGGACCTCAAGAGACCCAGTACTTC. This codes for CASSVSAGPQETQYF.